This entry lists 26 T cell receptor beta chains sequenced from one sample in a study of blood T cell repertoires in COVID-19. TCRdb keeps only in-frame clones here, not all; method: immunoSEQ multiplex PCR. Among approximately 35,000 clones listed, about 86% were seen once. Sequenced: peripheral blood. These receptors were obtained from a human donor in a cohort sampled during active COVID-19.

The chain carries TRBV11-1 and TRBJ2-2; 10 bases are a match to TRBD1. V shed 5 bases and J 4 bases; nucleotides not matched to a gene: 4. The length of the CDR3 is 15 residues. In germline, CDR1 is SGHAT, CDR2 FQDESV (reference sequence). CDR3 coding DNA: TGTGCCAGCAGCCCGACAGGGGGCGGCACCGGGGAGCTGTTTTTT. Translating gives CASSPTGGGTGELFF.

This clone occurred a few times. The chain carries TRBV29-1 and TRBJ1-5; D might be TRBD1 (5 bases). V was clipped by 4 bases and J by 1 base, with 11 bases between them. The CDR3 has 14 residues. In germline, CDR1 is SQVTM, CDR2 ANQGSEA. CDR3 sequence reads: CSVGGGGSNQPQHF. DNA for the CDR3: TGCAGCGTTGGAGGTGGGGGGAGCAATCAGCCCCAGCATTTT.

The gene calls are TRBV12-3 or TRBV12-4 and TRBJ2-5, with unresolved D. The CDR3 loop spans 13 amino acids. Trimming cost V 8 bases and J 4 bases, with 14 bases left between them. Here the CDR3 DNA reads TGTGCCAGCGCCCTCCATACGGGAGAGACCCAGTACTTC. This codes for CASALHTGETQYF.

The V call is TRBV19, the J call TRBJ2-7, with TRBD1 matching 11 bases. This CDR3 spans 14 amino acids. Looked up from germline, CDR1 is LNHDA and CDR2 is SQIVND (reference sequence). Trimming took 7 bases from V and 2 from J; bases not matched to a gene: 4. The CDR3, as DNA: TGTGCCAGTACGCCGGGACAGGGGGCCTACGAGCAGTACTTC. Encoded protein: CASTPGQGAYEQYF.

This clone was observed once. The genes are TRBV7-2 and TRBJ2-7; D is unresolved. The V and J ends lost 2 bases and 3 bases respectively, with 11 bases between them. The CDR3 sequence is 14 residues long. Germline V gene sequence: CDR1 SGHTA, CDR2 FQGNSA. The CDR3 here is CASSLRESLYEQYF. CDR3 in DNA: TGTGCCAGCAGCTTACGTGAAAGCCTCTACGAGCAGTACTTC.

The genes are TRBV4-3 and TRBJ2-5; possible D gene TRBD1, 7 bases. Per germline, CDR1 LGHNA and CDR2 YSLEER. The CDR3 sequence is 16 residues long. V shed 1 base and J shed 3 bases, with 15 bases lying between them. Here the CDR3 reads CASSQGRGPTKETQYF. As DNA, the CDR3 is TGCGCCAGCAGCCAAGGGAGGGGGCCAACCAAAGAGACCCAGTACTTC.

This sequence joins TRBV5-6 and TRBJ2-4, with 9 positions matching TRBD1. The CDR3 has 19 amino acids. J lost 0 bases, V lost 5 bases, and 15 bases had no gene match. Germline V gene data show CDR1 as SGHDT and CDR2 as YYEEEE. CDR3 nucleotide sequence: TGTGCCAGCAGAAAAGGGGTACAGGGGGCAGGCTTAGCCAAAAACATTCAGTACTTC. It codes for CASRKGVQGAGLAKNIQYF. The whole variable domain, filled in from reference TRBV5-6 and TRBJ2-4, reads DAGVTQSPTHLIKTRGQQVTLRCSPKSGHDTVSWYQQALGQGPQFIFQYYEEEERQRGNFPDRFSGHQFPNYSSELNVNALLLGDSALYLCASRKGVQGAGLAKNIQYFGAGTRLSVL.

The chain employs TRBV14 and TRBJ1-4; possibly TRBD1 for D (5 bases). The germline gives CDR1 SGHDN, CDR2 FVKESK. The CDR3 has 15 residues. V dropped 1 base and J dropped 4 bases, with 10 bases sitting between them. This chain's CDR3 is CASSQGGLSNEKLFF. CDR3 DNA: TGTGCCAGCAGCCAAGGGGGACTGAGTAATGAAAAACTGTTTTTT.

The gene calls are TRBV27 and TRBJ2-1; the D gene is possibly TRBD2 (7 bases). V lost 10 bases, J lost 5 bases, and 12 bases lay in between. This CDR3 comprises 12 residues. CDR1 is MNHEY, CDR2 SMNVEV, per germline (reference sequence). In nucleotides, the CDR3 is TGTGCCACGATAGGGGGGGACAATGAGCAGTTCTTC. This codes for CATIGGDNEQFF.

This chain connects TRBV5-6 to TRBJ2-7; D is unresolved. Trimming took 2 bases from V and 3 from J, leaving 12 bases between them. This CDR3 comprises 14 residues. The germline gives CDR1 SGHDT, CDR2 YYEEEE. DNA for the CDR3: TGTGCCAGCAGCTTTTTGGTAGCCGGCTACGAGCAGTACTTC. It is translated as CASSFLVAGYEQYF.

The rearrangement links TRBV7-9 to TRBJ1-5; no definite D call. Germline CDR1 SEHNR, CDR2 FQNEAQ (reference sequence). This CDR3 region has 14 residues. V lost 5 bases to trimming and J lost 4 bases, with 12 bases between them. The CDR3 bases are TGTGCCAGCAGCGCATTCCAGGTAAATCAGCCCCAGCATTTT. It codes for CASSAFQVNQPQHF.

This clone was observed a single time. The CDR3 sequence is CASSTGLISSTDTQYF. For the CDR3, the DNA is TGTGCCAGCAGCACTGGACTAATCTCTAGCACAGATACGCAGTATTTT. The chain combines TRBV11-2 with TRBJ2-3; possibly TRBD2 for D (6 bases). The CDR3 is 16 residues long. V was trimmed by 5 bases and J by 0 bases, leaving 15 bases between them. Germline assignment: CDR1 SGHAT and CDR2 FQNNGV. The variable domain in full, with the rest retrieved from reference TRBV11-2 and TRBJ2-3, is EAGVAQSPRYKIIEKRQSVAFWCNPISGHATLYWYQQILGQGPKLLIQFQNNGVVDDSQLPKDRFSAERLKGVDSTLKIQPAKLEDSAVYLCASSTGLISSTDTQYFGPGTRLTVL.

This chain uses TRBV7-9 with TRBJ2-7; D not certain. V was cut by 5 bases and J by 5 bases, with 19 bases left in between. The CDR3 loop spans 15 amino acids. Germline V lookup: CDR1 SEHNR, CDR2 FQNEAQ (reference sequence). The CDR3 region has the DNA TGTGCCAGCAGCCCCCTCAGGCACACATCGGACGAGCAGTACTTC. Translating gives CASSPLRHTSDEQYF.

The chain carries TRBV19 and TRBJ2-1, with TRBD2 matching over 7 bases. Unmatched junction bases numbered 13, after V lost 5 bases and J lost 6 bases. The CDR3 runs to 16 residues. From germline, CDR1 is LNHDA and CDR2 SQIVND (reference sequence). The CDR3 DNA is TGTGCCAGTAGTGCCGGGACTACCCAGTTGGGCAATGAGCAGTTCTTC. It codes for CASSAGTTQLGNEQFF.

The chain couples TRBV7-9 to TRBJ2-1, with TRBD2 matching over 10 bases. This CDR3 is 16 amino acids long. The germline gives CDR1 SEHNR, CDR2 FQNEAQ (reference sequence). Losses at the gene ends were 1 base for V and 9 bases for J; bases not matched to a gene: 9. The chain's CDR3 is CASSLGPAGGLSEQFF. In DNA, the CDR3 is TGTGCCAGCAGCTTAGGCCCAGCGGGAGGGCTAAGTGAGCAGTTCTTC.

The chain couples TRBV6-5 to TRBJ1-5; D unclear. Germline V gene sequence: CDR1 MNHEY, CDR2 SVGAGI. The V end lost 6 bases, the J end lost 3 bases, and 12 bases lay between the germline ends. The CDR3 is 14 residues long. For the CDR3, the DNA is TGTGCCAGCAGGAATACCGGTAACAATCAGCCCCAGCATTTT. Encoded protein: CASRNTGNNQPQHF.

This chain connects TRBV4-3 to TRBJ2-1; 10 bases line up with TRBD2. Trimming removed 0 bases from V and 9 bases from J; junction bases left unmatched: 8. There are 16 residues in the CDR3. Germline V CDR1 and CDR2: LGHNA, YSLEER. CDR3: CASSQEKLAGVSEQFF. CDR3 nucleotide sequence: TGCGCCAGCAGCCAAGAGAAGCTAGCGGGAGTCAGTGAGCAGTTCTTC.

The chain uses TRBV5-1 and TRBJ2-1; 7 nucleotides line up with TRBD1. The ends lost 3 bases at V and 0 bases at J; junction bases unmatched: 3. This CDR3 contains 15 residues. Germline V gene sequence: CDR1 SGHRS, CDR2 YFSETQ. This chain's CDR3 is CASSSYRGSYNEQFF. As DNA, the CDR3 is TGCGCCAGCAGCTCCTACAGGGGCTCCTACAATGAGCAGTTCTTC.

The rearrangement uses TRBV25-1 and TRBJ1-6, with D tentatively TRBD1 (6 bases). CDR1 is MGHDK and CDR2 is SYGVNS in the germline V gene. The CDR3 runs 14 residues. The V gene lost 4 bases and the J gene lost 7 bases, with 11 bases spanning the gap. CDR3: CASSVTGTNSPLHF. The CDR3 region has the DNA TGTGCCAGCAGTGTCACAGGGACCAATTCACCCCTCCACTTT.

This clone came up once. CDR3 in amino acids: CASSVGVADEQFF. The CDR3 DNA reads TGTGCCAGCAGCGTAGGGGTAGCCGATGAGCAGTTCTTC. The chain uses TRBV9 and TRBJ2-1, with D hard to call. There are 13 residues in the CDR3. The germline CDR1 and CDR2 sequences are SGDLS and YYNGEE. V lost 0 bases and J 8 bases, leaving 9 bases between the germline ends.

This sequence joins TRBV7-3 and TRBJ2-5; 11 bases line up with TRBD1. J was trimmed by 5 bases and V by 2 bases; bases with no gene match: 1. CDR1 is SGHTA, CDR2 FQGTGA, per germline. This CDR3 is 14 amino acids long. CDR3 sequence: CASSLGTGGETQYF. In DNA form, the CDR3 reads TGTGCCAGCAGCTTAGGGACAGGGGGGGAGACCCAGTACTTC.

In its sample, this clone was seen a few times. The CDR3 DNA reads as TGTGCCAGTAGTTCCGACCGTAGACAGGGGATGAACACTGAAGCTTTCTTT. Protein sequence: CASSSDRRQGMNTEAFF. The rearrangement links TRBV19 to TRBJ1-1, with 8 bases identical to TRBD1. With 5 bases clipped from V and 0 bases from J, the junction kept 11 bases outside the gene matches. The germline V gene encodes CDR1 LNHDA and CDR2 SQIVND (reference sequence). The CDR3 runs to 17 residues.

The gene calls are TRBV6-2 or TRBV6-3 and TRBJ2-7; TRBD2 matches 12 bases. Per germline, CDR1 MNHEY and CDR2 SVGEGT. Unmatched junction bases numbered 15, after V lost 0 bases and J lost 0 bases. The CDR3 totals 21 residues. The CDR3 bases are TGTGCCAGCAGTTACTCGAACCCCCCCGGGACTAGCGGGTCGAGCTCCTACGAGCAGTACTTC. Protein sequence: CASSYSNPPGTSGSSSYEQYF.

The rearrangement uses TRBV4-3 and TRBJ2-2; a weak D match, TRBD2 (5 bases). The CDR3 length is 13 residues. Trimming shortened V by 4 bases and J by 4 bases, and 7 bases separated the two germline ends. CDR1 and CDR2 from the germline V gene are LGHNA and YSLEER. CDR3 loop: CASSPSSTGELFF. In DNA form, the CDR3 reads TGCGCCAGCAGCCCTAGCAGCACCGGGGAGCTGTTTTTT.

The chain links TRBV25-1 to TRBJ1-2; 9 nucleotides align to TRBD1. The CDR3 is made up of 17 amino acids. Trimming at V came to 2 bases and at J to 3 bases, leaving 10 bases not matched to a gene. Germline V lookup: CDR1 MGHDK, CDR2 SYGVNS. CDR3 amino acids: CASSEGLGQGPDYGYTF. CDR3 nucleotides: TGTGCCAGCAGTGAAGGGCTGGGACAGGGCCCCGACTATGGCTACACCTTC.

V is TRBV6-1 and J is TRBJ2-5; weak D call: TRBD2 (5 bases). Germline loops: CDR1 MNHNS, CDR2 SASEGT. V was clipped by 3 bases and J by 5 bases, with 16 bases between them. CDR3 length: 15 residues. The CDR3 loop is CASSDVTSRRETQYF. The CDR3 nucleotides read TGTGCCAGCAGTGATGTGACATCCAGGAGGGAGACCCAGTACTTC.